This T cell receptor (beta chain) was recorded in a study of technical replicates of blood from a few donors. Generated by immunoSEQ multiplex PCR, the TCRdb table keeps only in-frame clones and is missing some. The table records around 100,000 clones, just under 95% of them present only once. V dropped 4 bases and J dropped 6 bases, with 14 bases sitting between them. Looked up from germline, CDR1 is SGDLS and CDR2 is YYNGEE. The CDR3 has 13 amino acids. This rearrangement joins TRBV9 to TRBJ2-7; TRBD2 is a possible D gene (6 bases). The sample comprised T cells isolated from PBMCs. The sequence was obtained from a human donor in good health. CDR3 coding DNA: TGTGCCAGCAGCTCGACCCGACTAGGCGAGCAGTACTTC. Encoded protein: CASSSTRLGEQYF.